Sequencing of this TCR beta chain was carried out in a study of Graves' ophthalmopathy and Graves' hyperthyroidism. Findings and caveats of the study: Clonotypes were expanded in thyroid at above 0.001 frequency, and most also appeared in blood. Ophthalmopathy versus stable hyperthyroidism: 13-signature model gave less than 90% sensitivity, approximately 80% specificity.

This clonotype was recorded at least ten times. As yet, its antigen is unknown. Transcripts of RNA were the source for amplifying TCR beta CDR3 regions. HTBI primers served in a first-round RT-PCR, which a second-round multiplex PCR followed. TCRdb fed the multiplex PCR reads into MiXCR, producing one record per CDR3 protein. The sample has 210,000 or so distinct CDR3 sequences, just under 30% seen once; the top ten hold approximately 9.6%. Patients were diagnosed from clinical symptoms, serum thyroxine, TRAb, thyroid ultrasound and orbital computed tomography. This CDR3 has 14 residues. Germline CDR1 KGHDR, CDR2 SFDVKD. V lost 5 bases to trimming and J lost 4 bases, with 13 bases between them.

The J gene is TRBJ1-2, the V gene TRBV24-1; D is unresolved. The sequenced material came from peripheral blood. The receptor comes from a man in his fifties with Graves' ophthalmopathy. The CDR3 sequence is CATSGGPTVYGYTF. CDR3 nucleotide sequence: TGTGCCACCAGTGGCGGACCGACGGTCTATGGCTACACCTTC.